These 3 T cell receptor beta chains were sequenced from one sample in a study of blood T cell repertoires in COVID-19. Profiling relied on immunoSEQ multiplex PCR, and the TCRdb table lists in-frame clones only, not all of them. Altogether about 270,000 clones are present, 85% to 90% being singletons, with the ten largest covering over 2%. What was sequenced was PBMCs or T cells enriched from blood (not recorded which). These receptors came from a young woman who had recovered from COVID-19.

This clone was observed a single time. The V call is TRBV6-5, the J call TRBJ1-5; 7 bases line up with TRBD1. CDR1 is MNHEY and CDR2 is SVGAGI in the germline V gene. The ends lost 6 bases at V and 6 bases at J; junction bases unmatched: 11. The CDR3 totals 15 residues. This CDR3 reads CASRLRGEAGQPQHF. The CDR3 bases are TGTGCCAGCAGACTCAGGGGGGAGGCGGGTCAGCCCCAGCATTTT.

This clone has a single count. The rearrangement uses TRBV5-1 and TRBJ1-2; 7 bases map to TRBD1. CDR3 size: 14 residues. CDR1 and CDR2 from the germline V gene are SGHRS and YFSETQ. V was pared by 5 bases and J by 5 bases, with 9 bases of the junction left unmatched. The CDR3 nucleotides read TGCGCCAGCAGAGACGGGACAGCTTTGTATGGCTACACCTTC. Amino acids: CASRDGTALYGYTF.

V is TRBV2 and J is TRBJ2-7; tentative D call: TRBD1 (6 bases). Per germline, CDR1 SNHLY and CDR2 FYNNEI. Trimming shortened V by 6 bases and J by 3 bases, and 15 bases separated the two germline ends. The CDR3 extends over 14 amino acids. The CDR3 protein is CASSPSGDIYEQYF. Written as DNA, the CDR3 is TGTGCCAGCAGCCCCTCCGGGGACATCTACGAGCAGTACTTC.